Presented here are 26 T cell receptor beta chains from one specimen sequenced in a study of blood T cells in healthy people across ages (dated by TCRdb to the mid-2010s). The library was built by means of 5' RACE. Sequencing used an Illumina HiSeq 2500. A second roughly 7 to 11 cycle PCR used a sample-barcoded 5' primer and a J-beta primer mix. TCRdb handled the public reads itself, with Q25 trimming in fastp and clone calling in MiXCR, and kept productive beta chains. A single entry per CDR3 protein holds the most common genes and DNA from its merged rows. For this sample the table gives 1,100,000 or so distinct CDR3 sequences, of which around 43% were detected only once. The ten biggest clones cover 15% to 20% of the sample. Sequencing was done on a sample of blood. These receptors were taken from a woman aged 55-75 years in good health.

The CDR3 DNA reads as TGTGCCAGCAGCTTAGTCACTAGCGAAGCAAACATTCAGTACTTC. Translated: CASSLVTSEANIQYF. The chain uses TRBV7-9 and TRBJ2-4; TRBD2 agrees at 7 bases. CDR1 and CDR2 from the germline V gene are SEHNR and FQNEAQ (reference sequence). With 1 base clipped from V and 6 bases from J, the junction kept 6 bases outside the gene matches. The CDR3 consists of 15 residues.

The chain has TRBV29-1 and TRBJ2-5; 10 bases line up with TRBD2. V was clipped by 4 bases and J by 11 bases; unmatched bases: 10. This CDR3 contains 13 residues. Germline-derived CDR1 and CDR2 are SQVTM and ANQGSEA. The CDR3 DNA follows: TGCAGCGTTGGCGAACTAGCGGGACGCGAACAGTACTTC. Protein sequence: CSVGELAGREQYF. Full variable domain (remainder filled in from reference TRBV29-1 and TRBJ2-5): SAVISQKPSRDICQRGTSLTIQCQVDSQVTMMFWYRQQPGQSLTLIATANQGSEATYESGFVIDKFPISRPNLTFSTLTVSNMSPEDSSIYLCSVGELAGREQYFGPGTRLLVL.

Only a few counts were recorded for this clonotype. CDR3 coding DNA: TGTGCCAGCAGTTATAAGGGAAACTACGAGCAGTACTTC. This encodes CASSYKGNYEQYF. V and J are TRBV6-5 and TRBJ2-7; D call uncertain. The CDR3 runs to 13 residues. Germline CDR1 is MNHEY and CDR2 is SVGAGI. Trimming removed 3 bases from V and 3 bases from J, with 9 bases in between.

The chain combines TRBV2 with TRBJ2-3, with TRBD2 identical over 13 bases. This CDR3 has 16 amino acids. Germline trimming cut 4 bases from V and 5 bases from J; bases unmatched to any gene: 6. Germline CDR1 reads SNHLY; CDR2 reads FYNNEI. The chain's CDR3 is CASSARGLAGEDTQYF. In nucleotides, the CDR3 is TGTGCCAGCAGTGCCCGAGGACTAGCGGGAGAAGATACGCAGTATTTT.

This clonotype was seen a handful of times. The V call is TRBV5-5, the J call TRBJ2-7; perhaps TRBD1 as D (6 bases). Deletions cut 4 bases from V and 12 bases from J, with 23 bases between. CDR1 SGHKS and CDR2 YYEKEE come from the germline V gene (reference sequence). The CDR3 sequence is 14 residues long. The CDR3 sequence: CASSTGGRGNELYF. CDR3 sequence (DNA): TGTGCCAGCAGCACCGGAGGCAGGGGAAACGAGTTGTACTTC.

This clonotype has a single count. This sequence joins TRBV30 and TRBJ2-1; D unresolved. CDR1 and CDR2 from the germline V gene are GTSNPN and SVGIG (reference sequence). Between the trimmed V and J ends, which lost 2 bases and 0 bases, there was a span of 8 bases. The CDR3 consists of 14 residues. Here the CDR3 reads CAWSMGNSYNEQFF. CDR3 coding DNA: TGTGCCTGGAGTATGGGGAACTCCTACAATGAGCAGTTCTTC.

J is TRBJ2-5 and V is TRBV2; 8 nucleotides match TRBD1. V lost 5 bases to trimming and J lost 0 bases; unmatched junction nucleotides: 5. This CDR3 has 15 residues. In germline, CDR1 is SNHLY, CDR2 FYNNEI. CDR3 protein: CASSHDRGYQETQYF. The CDR3 nucleotides read TGTGCCAGCAGTCACGACAGGGGTTACCAAGAGACCCAGTACTTC.

Concerning this clonotype itself: A junction boundary mismatches the germline segment, possibly from a read error. This sequence joins TRBV9 and TRBJ1-3; no clear D. The CDR3 contains 17 residues. Germline CDR1 SGDLS, CDR2 YYNGEE. CDR3 protein: CASSVDAVPSSGNTIYF. The CDR3 DNA follows: TGTGCCAGCAGCGTAGATGCAGTCCCGAGCTCTGGGAACACCATATATTTT.

In its sample, this clonotype was seen a few times. V and J are TRBV20-1 and TRBJ1-6; D may be TRBD1 (5 bases). The V end lost 1 base, the J end lost 6 bases, and 16 bases lay between the germline ends. The CDR3 extends over 16 amino acids. CDR1 is DFQATT and CDR2 is SNEGSKA in the germline V gene (reference sequence). This CDR3 is CSARALGAEGNSPLHF. In DNA, the CDR3 is TGCAGTGCTAGAGCGTTAGGGGCCGAGGGTAATTCACCCCTCCACTTT.

In this sample, this clonotype turned up once. This chain uses TRBV7-2 with TRBJ1-2; tentative D call: TRBD1 (6 bases). The ends were cut back, 5 bases at V and 1 base at J, with 11 bases in the middle. This CDR3 spans 14 amino acids. The V gene's germline CDR1 is SGHTA and CDR2 FQGNSA. The CDR3 DNA follows: TGTGCCAGCAGCCAGGACAGACTTAACTATGGCTACACCTTC. Protein sequence: CASSQDRLNYGYTF.

As concerns this clonotype: This may arise from a read error, as a much more abundant clone is one base away. The chain combines TRBV12-3 or TRBV12-4 with TRBJ2-6; the D is unclear. Trimming stripped 8 bases from V and 2 bases from J, with 13 bases between. This CDR3 has 15 amino acids. As DNA, the CDR3 is TGTGCCAGCGGATATGCAGGAGCTGGGGCCAACGTCCTGACTTTC. Amino acid sequence: CASGYAGAGANVLTF.

This rearrangement joins TRBV20-1 to TRBJ2-7; D tentatively fits TRBD1 or TRBD2 (6 bases each). This CDR3 region has 14 residues. V lost 4 bases to trimming and J lost 3 bases, with 16 bases between them. The germline CDR1 and CDR2 sequences are DFQATT and SNEGSKA (reference sequence). The CDR3 sequence: CSAKHGGRVYEQYF. The CDR3 nucleotides are TGCAGTGCTAAACATGGGGGGCGCGTCTACGAGCAGTACTTC.

The V gene is TRBV10-3, the J gene TRBJ2-5, with a weak D call TRBD1 (5 bases). The V gene's germline CDR1 is ENHRY and CDR2 SYGVKD. V dropped 6 bases and J dropped 1 base, with 9 bases sitting between them. The CDR3 runs 13 residues. This CDR3 is CAIRAGFQETQYF. CDR3 DNA sequence: TGTGCCATCAGGGCAGGGTTCCAAGAGACCCAGTACTTC.

V is TRBV29-1 and J is TRBJ2-7, with TRBD1 as a possible D gene (6 bases). CDR3 length equals 13 residues. Per the germline V gene, CDR1 is SQVTM and CDR2 is ANQGSEA. Trimming shortened V by 6 bases and J by 2 bases, and 14 bases separated the two germline ends. The DNA of the CDR3 is TGCAGCGTATCTAGGGGGAGTCCCTACGAGCAGTACTTC. It encodes CSVSRGSPYEQYF.

The V and J genes are TRBV5-1 and TRBJ2-2, with 7 bases that match TRBD1. V trimming: 3 bases; J trimming: 6 bases; junction bases outside the gene matches: 8. The CDR3 loop spans 15 amino acids. Per germline, CDR1 SGHRS and CDR2 YFSETQ. The DNA for the CDR3 is TGCGCCAGCAGCTGGGGACAGCCTGTCTCCGGGGAGCTGTTTTTT. It codes for CASSWGQPVSGELFF.

This clonotype appeared a few times. The rearrangement links TRBV6-1 to TRBJ2-1; 12 bases map to TRBD2. This CDR3 has 14 residues. The V gene's germline CDR1 is MNHNS and CDR2 SASEGT. Trimming at V came to 7 bases and at J to 5 bases, leaving 3 bases not matched to a gene. The CDR3 region is CASKTSGGNNEQFF. The DNA for the CDR3 is TGTGCCAGCAAAACTAGCGGGGGGAACAATGAGCAGTTCTTC.

The chain links TRBV2 to TRBJ2-7, with D possibly matching TRBD2 (5 bases). Trimming took 11 bases from V and 0 from J, leaving 11 bases between them. This CDR3 contains 12 residues. Germline V gives CDR1 SNHLY, CDR2 FYNNEI. The CDR3 nucleotides read TGTGCCGGTAGCGTTACCTCCTACGAGCAGTACTTC. It codes for CAGSVTSYEQYF.

J is TRBJ2-1 and V is TRBV6-9; 10 positions match TRBD1. The J call is in doubt because the DNA end fits TRBJ2-7 better. From germline, CDR1 is MNHGY and CDR2 SVAAGI. The length of the CDR3 is 14 residues. The CDR3: CASTGQGSVNEQYF. Here the CDR3 DNA reads TGTGCCAGCACGGGACAGGGGTCGGTAAATGAGCAGTACTTC.

The chain uses TRBV9 and TRBJ2-2; 7 bases are shared with TRBD2. V shed 7 bases and J 3 bases; nucleotides not matched to a gene: 0. The CDR3 has 12 residues. CDR1 and CDR2 (germline): SGDLS, YYNGEE. The CDR3 here is CASGRDTGELFF. The CDR3 nucleotides read TGTGCCAGCGGGAGGGACACCGGGGAGCTGTTTTTT. Combining the CDR3 with reference TRBV9 and TRBJ2-2 gives the whole variable domain DSGVTQTPKHLITATGQRVTLRCSPRSGDLSVYWYQQSLDQGLQFLIQYYNGEERAKGNILERFSAQQFPDLHSELNLSSLELGDSALYFCASGRDTGELFFGEGSRLTVL.

This chain joins TRBV28 and TRBJ1-1, with D uncertain. V was cut by 10 bases and J by 4 bases, with 10 bases left in between. Germline CDR1 MDHEN, CDR2 SYDVKM. The CDR3 consists of 11 residues. The CDR3 loop reads CATRGPTEAFF. The CDR3 DNA is TGTGCCACCCGTGGGCCCACTGAAGCTTTCTTT.

The CDR3 region has the DNA TGCGCCAGCAGCTTTGGGGACAGGGGAACTGAAGCTTTCTTT. Translation: CASSFGDRGTEAFF. The rearrangement links TRBV5-1 to TRBJ1-1, with 10 bases identical to TRBD1. The germline CDR1 and CDR2 sequences are SGHRS and YFSETQ. CDR3 size: 14 residues. V was pared by 2 bases and J by 5 bases, with 3 bases of the junction left unmatched. Filled out from reference TRBV5-1 and TRBJ1-1, the complete variable domain reads KAGVTQTPRYLIKTRGQQVTLSCSPISGHRSVSWYQQTPGQGLQFLFEYFSETQRNKGNFPGRFSGRQFSNSRSEMNVSTLELGDSALYLCASSFGDRGTEAFFGQGTRLTVV.

The V call is TRBV6-2 or TRBV6-3, the J call TRBJ2-7; 11 nucleotides match TRBD1. V was clipped by 7 bases and J by 7 bases; unmatched bases: 9. The length of the CDR3 is 14 residues. Germline CDR1 and CDR2: MNHEY and SVGEGT. The CDR3 loop is CASKDRGLLWEQYF. CDR3 nucleotide sequence: TGTGCCAGCAAGGACAGGGGGCTGTTGTGGGAGCAGTACTTC.

The rearrangement links TRBV27 to TRBJ2-6; no clear D gene. Trimming took off 6 bases at V and 4 bases at J, with 10 bases between the two ends. The germline CDR1 and CDR2 sequences are MNHEY and SMNVEV (reference sequence). The CDR3 consists of 14 residues. The CDR3 reads CASRPTSGANVLTF. The CDR3 DNA follows: TGTGCCAGCAGGCCCACCAGCGGGGCCAACGTCCTGACTTTC.

This clonotype occurred a few times. This chain links TRBV10-3 with TRBJ2-7; 9 nucleotides align to TRBD2. CDR3 length: 16 residues. With 2 bases clipped from V and 3 bases from J, the junction kept 8 bases outside the gene matches. Per germline, CDR1 ENHRY and CDR2 SYGVKD. CDR3 region: CAISEVPSSGVYEQYF. As DNA, the CDR3 is TGTGCCATCAGTGAGGTACCCTCTAGCGGGGTCTACGAGCAGTACTTC.

The V and J genes are TRBV10-2 and TRBJ2-3, with D maybe TRBD2 (6 bases). V was trimmed by 5 bases and J by 4 bases, leaving 16 bases between them. CDR3 length: 15 amino acids. CDR1 and CDR2 (germline): WSHSY, SAAADI. The CDR3 nucleotides are TGCGCCAGCAGTCTTAGACTAGTCCGAGCAGATACGCAGTATTTT. This encodes CASSLRLVRADTQYF.

V is TRBV20-1 and J is TRBJ1-1, with D possibly being TRBD1 (6 bases). CDR1 is DFQATT and CDR2 is SNEGSKA in the germline V gene (reference sequence). This CDR3 has 15 residues. Trimming pared 3 bases from V and 3 bases from J, leaving 17 bases between. The CDR3 DNA sequence: TGCAGTGCTAGTCGTATACAGGGAGTGGACACTGAAGCTTTCTTT. Protein: CSASRIQGVDTEAFF.